Shown below are 14 T cell receptor beta chains from a single sample sequenced in a study of cytomegalovirus exposure and HLA in healthy donors. Both 60 Vbeta primers and 13 Jbeta primers went into the PCR. Assay used: immunoSEQ multiplex PCR; TCRdb lists only in-frame clones, some missing. The data hold about 67,000 clones, with roughly 76% observed a single time. The sequencing sample was made of PBMCs. The origin of the receptors is a man between 60 and 75 years old in good health and CMV-seropositive.

This chain uses TRBV5-5 with TRBJ1-4; D gene unclear. Germline CDR1 is SGHKS and CDR2 is YYEKEE (reference sequence). The CDR3 consists of 13 residues. The V gene lost 0 bases and the J gene lost 7 bases, with 7 bases spanning the gap. The CDR3 protein is CASSLDWSEKLFF. CDR3 coding DNA: TGTGCCAGCAGCTTGGACTGGTCTGAAAAACTGTTTTTT.

The chain has TRBV7-8 and TRBJ2-3; 7 bases match TRBD2. Germline CDR1 SGHVS, CDR2 FQNEAQ. The junction had 4 bases not matched to a gene; V was cut back by 4 bases and J by 0 bases. The CDR3 loop spans 15 amino acids. Here the CDR3 reads CASSSFSGSTDTQYF. The CDR3 region has the DNA TGTGCCAGCAGCTCCTTTAGCGGGAGCACAGATACGCAGTATTTT.

CDR3 sequence: CASSQVGTGAGNTIYF. CDR3 in DNA: TGCGCCAGCAGCCAAGTTGGGACAGGGGCTGGAAACACCATATATTTT. The V gene is TRBV4-1, the J gene TRBJ1-3; 10 nucleotides line up with TRBD1. V trimming: 1 base; J trimming: 2 bases; junction bases outside the gene matches: 2. The CDR3 covers 16 residues. Germline V lookup: CDR1 MGHRA, CDR2 YSYEKL.

The genes are TRBV6-6 and TRBJ2-5; tentative D call: TRBD1 (6 bases). The tail of the sequence fits TRBJ2-7 better, so the J call may be wrong. CDR3 length: 13 amino acids. The germline V gene has CDR1 MNHNY and CDR2 SVGAGI (reference sequence). In nucleotides, the CDR3 is TGTGCCAGCAGCCCCGGACAGTCCTACGAGCAGTACTTC. It codes for CASSPGQSYEQYF.

This chain links TRBV10-3 with TRBJ2-7, with a tentative D call TRBD1 (5 bases). Trimming took off 1 base at V and 1 base at J, with 11 bases between the two ends. From germline, CDR1 is ENHRY and CDR2 SYGVKD. CDR3 length: 15 amino acids. This CDR3 is CAISELSTESYEQYF. Here the CDR3 DNA reads TGTGCCATCAGTGAGTTATCGACAGAGTCCTACGAGCAGTACTTC.

The chain recombines TRBV4-2 with TRBJ2-7; no clear D gene. CDR1 and CDR2 from the germline V gene are LGHNA and YNFKEQ. This CDR3 is 12 amino acids long. V shed 0 bases and J shed 7 bases, with 7 bases lying between them. The CDR3 spells CASSQDLQEQYF. The CDR3 nucleotides read TGTGCCAGCAGCCAAGATCTTCAGGAGCAGTACTTC.

This chain joins TRBV10-3 and TRBJ2-7, with TRBD2 as a possible D gene (7 bases). This CDR3 region has 14 residues. V was clipped by 4 bases and J by 2 bases, with 12 bases between them. From germline, CDR1 is ENHRY and CDR2 SYGVKD. The CDR3 protein is CAISGGGPAYEQYF. Here the CDR3 DNA reads TGTGCCATCAGTGGGGGGGGCCCTGCCTACGAGCAGTACTTC.

This clone was found a few times. The rearrangement joins TRBV11-2 to TRBJ1-2; TRBD1 might be the D (5 bases). The V and J ends lost 8 bases and 3 bases respectively, with 10 bases between them. This CDR3 is built from 12 residues. Germline loops: CDR1 SGHAT, CDR2 FQNNGV. DNA for the CDR3: TGTGCCAGCGGGGGGGGAGACTATGGCTACACCTTC. Translated: CASGGGDYGYTF.

This clone was seen a single time. The gene calls are TRBV5-1 and TRBJ2-1, with a possible D match to TRBD2 (6 bases). CDR1 SGHRS and CDR2 YFSETQ come from the germline V gene. Between the trimmed V and J ends, which lost 0 bases and 6 bases, there was a span of 7 bases. The CDR3 is made up of 13 amino acids. CDR3 nucleotide sequence: TGCGCCAGCAGCTTGGTCGGGGGCAATGAGCAGTTCTTC. This codes for CASSLVGGNEQFF.

The J gene is TRBJ2-1, the V gene TRBV10-3; 8 bases match TRBD2. The CDR3 covers 10 residues. Germline CDR1 and CDR2: ENHRY and SYGVKD. With V trimmed by 6 bases and J by 15 bases, 4 bases remained unmatched. CDR3 region: CAIRTSDRFF. CDR3 DNA: TGTGCCATCAGGACTAGCGATCGGTTCTTC.

The CDR3 reads CASSPWGHNTQYF. The DNA for the CDR3 is TGTGCCAGCAGCCCCTGGGGACACAATACGCAGTATTTT. V usage is TRBV5-6 and J usage is TRBJ2-3; D possibly corresponds to TRBD1 (6 bases). The CDR3 covers 13 residues. V shed 4 bases and J shed 7 bases, with 13 bases lying between them. Germline-derived CDR1 and CDR2 are SGHDT and YYEEEE.

The chain couples TRBV5-1 to TRBJ2-3; 12 bases align to TRBD2. Germline V gene lookup returns CDR1 SGHRS and CDR2 YFSETQ. The CDR3 totals 15 residues. Trimming at V came to 2 bases and at J to 4 bases, leaving 2 bases not matched to a gene. The CDR3 DNA reads as TGCGCCAGCAGCTTAGGACTAGCGGGACCAGATACGCAGTATTTT. Translating it yields CASSLGLAGPDTQYF. The full variable domain, its missing parts supplied by reference TRBV5-1 and TRBJ2-3, is KAGVTQTPRYLIKTRGQQVTLSCSPISGHRSVSWYQQTPGQGLQFLFEYFSETQRNKGNFPGRFSGRQFSNSRSEMNVSTLELGDSALYLCASSLGLAGPDTQYFGPGTRLTVL.

The chain employs TRBV7-2 and TRBJ1-1; no firm D call. This CDR3 region has 12 residues. Germline V CDR1 and CDR2: SGHTA, FQGNSA. V was clipped by 7 bases and J by 5 bases, with 11 bases between them. CDR3 DNA sequence: TGTGCCAGCAACCCTTTGGAGACTGAAGCTTTCTTT. Amino acid sequence: CASNPLETEAFF.

The chain carries TRBV5-5 and TRBJ2-7; possibly TRBD1 for D (5 bases). The germline gives CDR1 SGHKS, CDR2 YYEKEE (reference sequence). V was cut by 0 bases and J by 7 bases, with 17 bases left in between. CDR3 size: 15 residues. In nucleotides, the CDR3 is TGTGCCAGCAGCTTGGCATTCCAGTTCCAGGGAGAGCAGTACTTC. Translation: CASSLAFQFQGEQYF.